This T cell receptor (beta chain) was obtained from a study of cytomegalovirus exposure and HLA in healthy donors. Findings and limits, study-wide: The study put some 150 TCR beta chains on its list as cytomegalovirus-associated. Subsequent analysis of the 120 or so validation repertoires found a tendency for first-cohort TCR clusters to co-occur. Confirmation in vitro established that three CMV-associated chains were specific for CMV antigens.

For this clone: The target antigen is unknown.

Using immunoSEQ multiplex PCR, the repertoire was profiled, and TCRdb retains in-frame clones only, with some absent. The repertoire holds about 140,000 clones, with 88% as singletons. The donors were part of the roughly 120-subject validation cohort, which stood apart from the roughly 670-subject first cohort. This receptor was taken from a woman aged 18-30 years in good health and CMV-seropositive. Sequenced sample: PBMCs.

The CDR3 nucleotides are TGTGCCAGCAGCGACCCGGGACTGCTTAATTCACCCCTCCACTTT. Protein sequence: CASSDPGLLNSPLHF. The rearrangement joins TRBV6-5 to TRBJ1-6, with a weak D call TRBD1 (5 bases). Germline CDR1 is MNHEY and CDR2 is SVGAGI. This CDR3 spans 15 amino acids. V was clipped by 6 bases and J by 6 bases, with 15 bases between them.